The 28 T cell receptor beta chains given below trace back to one sample, sequenced in a study of beta chain features in type 1 diabetes. As every portion of the isolated RNA was reverse transcribed, the sequencing read expressed TCRB transcripts. Sequencing used immunoSEQ multiplex PCR; TCRdb keeps in-frame clones, though not all of them. This table has a few hundred thousand clones, approximately 13% appearing once. Input material: naive CD4+ T cells from blood. The origin of the receptors is a man younger than 45 in good health.

This clone was observed a few times. This chain connects TRBV5-1 to TRBJ2-7, with D unclear. The V end lost 1 base, the J end lost 7 bases, and 6 bases lay between the germline ends. The CDR3 spans 11 residues. Germline-derived CDR1 and CDR2 are SGHRS and YFSETQ. CDR3 region: CASSLREEQYF. CDR3 bases: TGCGCCAGCAGCTTGCGTGAGGAGCAGTACTTC.

This clone turned up a few times. The gene calls are TRBV4-3 and TRBJ2-1, with 14 bases lining up with TRBD2. This CDR3 is built from 18 residues. The junction had 5 bases not matched to a gene; V was cut back by 4 bases and J by 0 bases. Germline V gives CDR1 LGHNA, CDR2 YSLEER. This CDR3 is CASSPTSGGASSYNEQFF. The CDR3, as DNA: TGCGCCAGCAGCCCGACTAGCGGGGGGGCTAGCTCCTACAATGAGCAGTTCTTC.

Remarks on this clone: At one end the junction does not follow the germline gene, possibly because of a read error. The chain employs TRBV7-2 and TRBJ2-1, with D maybe TRBD1 (5 bases). The CDR3 contains 15 residues. CDR1 and CDR2 from the germline V gene are SGHTA and FQGNSA. This CDR3 reads CARSPPPGYQGEQFF. The DNA for the CDR3 is TGTGCCCGCAGCCCCCCTCCAGGGTACCAAGGGGAGCAGTTCTTC.

This clone was detected only a few times. This sequence joins TRBV18 and TRBJ2-5; D uncertain. The germline CDR1 and CDR2 sequences are KGHSH and LQKENI. V shed 3 bases and J shed 1 base, with 12 bases lying between them. CDR3 size: 15 residues. CDR3 nucleotide sequence: TGTGCCAGCTCACCTCTGGCGGCAATCCAAGAGACCCAGTACTTC. Translation gives CASSPLAAIQETQYF.

The rearrangement joins TRBV18 to TRBJ2-3, with D unresolved. The CDR3 has 15 amino acids. Germline-derived CDR1 and CDR2 are KGHSH and LQKENI. V lost 2 bases, J lost 3 bases, and 12 bases lay in between. CDR3 sequence: CASSPTDLGTDTQYF. Here the CDR3 DNA reads TGTGCCAGCTCACCAACTGACCTGGGGACAGATACGCAGTATTTT.

Only a few counts were recorded for this clone. The chain joins TRBV20-1 to TRBJ2-3; D unresolved. V lost 5 bases and J 10 bases, leaving 10 bases between the germline ends. The CDR3 consists of 10 residues. CDR1 is DFQATT, CDR2 SNEGSKA, per germline (reference sequence). The CDR3 sequence is CSAREHAQYF. The CDR3 region has the DNA TGCAGTGCTCGCGAACATGCGCAGTATTTT.

This clone was counted only a few times. The V call is TRBV6-6, the J call TRBJ1-1; D unresolved. Germline values: CDR1 MNHNY, CDR2 SVGAGI (reference sequence). Trimming cost V 5 bases and J 0 bases, with 7 bases left between them. The CDR3 runs to 13 residues. The CDR3 bases are TGTGCCAGCAGTCAGACATTGAACACTGAAGCTTTCTTT. It is translated as CASSQTLNTEAFF.

This CDR3 reads CASSLIRGGISTQYF. The CDR3 DNA reads TGTGCCAGCAGCCTGATTAGGGGAGGGATATCGACCCAGTACTTC. The V and J genes are TRBV5-4 and TRBJ2-5; 7 bases are a match to TRBD2. The CDR3 runs 15 residues. V was pared by 4 bases and J by 7 bases, with 13 bases of the junction left unmatched. In germline, CDR1 is SGHNT, CDR2 YYREEE (reference sequence).

V usage is TRBV29-1 and J usage is TRBJ1-2; D gene unclear. Per the germline V gene, CDR1 is SQVTM and CDR2 is ANQGSEA. The CDR3 is 14 amino acids. Trimming removed 1 base from V and 7 bases from J, with 16 bases in between. The CDR3 region is CSVEVGWPLAGYTF. The CDR3 nucleotides read TGCAGCGTTGAAGTCGGATGGCCCCTGGCTGGCTACACCTTC.

The gene calls are TRBV5-1 and TRBJ2-1, with D possibly being TRBD2 (6 bases). V shed 1 base and J shed 4 bases, with 15 bases lying between them. This CDR3 has 16 residues. Germline V gives CDR1 SGHRS, CDR2 YFSETQ. CDR3 sequence (DNA): TGCGCCAGCAGCTTGCAAACGGGAGCCGGTTACAATGAGCAGTTCTTC. Protein sequence: CASSLQTGAGYNEQFF.

This clone showed up just once. This chain uses TRBV27 with TRBJ1-2, with D perhaps matching TRBD1 (6 bases). The germline V and J ends were trimmed by 5 bases and 4 bases, with 20 bases remaining between them. Per the germline V gene, CDR1 is MNHEY and CDR2 is SMNVEV (reference sequence). There are 16 residues in the CDR3. The CDR3 nucleotides are TGTGCCAGCAGTCCAGGACAGCCTCTTGGTGGCTATGGCTACACCTTC. Translation gives CASSPGQPLGGYGYTF.

In this sample, this clone turned up a few times. The chain joins TRBV7-2 to TRBJ2-1; the D gene could be TRBD1 or TRBD2 (5 bases each). Germline CDR1 and CDR2: SGHTA and FQGNSA. Trimming cost V 5 bases and J 8 bases, with 25 bases left between them. The CDR3 runs to 17 residues. The DNA for the CDR3 is TGTGCCAGCAGCCAATTAGCCGGGACGCCGTACAACTATGAGCAGTTCTTC. Translation gives CASSQLAGTPYNYEQFF.

This clone was seen a handful of times. The chain has TRBV18 and TRBJ2-2; 11 bases are a match to TRBD2. The CDR3 has 16 residues. Germline V gene lookup returns CDR1 KGHSH and CDR2 LQKENI. Losses at the gene ends were 3 bases for V and 5 bases for J; bases not matched to a gene: 5. As DNA, the CDR3 is TGTGCCAGCTCACCTCTAGCGGGAGGAGGTACCGGGGAGCTGTTTTTT. Translated: CASSPLAGGGTGELFF. Based on the CDR3 plus reference TRBV18 and TRBJ2-2, the full variable domain is NAGVMQNPRHLVRRRGQEARLRCSPMKGHSHVYWYRQLPEEGLKFMVYLQKENIIDESGMPKERFSAEFPKEGPSILRIQQVVRGDSAAYFCASSPLAGGGTGELFFGEGSRLTVL.

The rearrangement joins TRBV5-1 to TRBJ2-3, with D unclear. Germline V gene sequence: CDR1 SGHRS, CDR2 YFSETQ. The V gene lost 0 bases and the J gene lost 10 bases, with 18 bases spanning the gap. CDR3 length: 15 amino acids. This chain's CDR3 is CASSLEGSLLDAQYF. In nucleotides, the CDR3 is TGCGCCAGCAGCTTGGAGGGAAGTCTTCTTGATGCGCAGTATTTT.

The chain uses TRBV6-6 and TRBJ2-5; TRBD1 matches 9 bases. Germline CDR1 is MNHNY and CDR2 is SVGAGI (reference sequence). The CDR3 runs 13 residues. V lost 5 bases to trimming and J lost 4 bases; unmatched junction nucleotides: 2. DNA of the CDR3: TGTGCCAGCAGTAAGACAGGGGGAGAGACCCAGTACTTC. Amino acids: CASSKTGGETQYF.

This chain connects TRBV7-7 to TRBJ2-5, with 9 positions matching TRBD1. The V gene end was trimmed by 4 bases and the J gene end by 5 bases; junction bases not matched to a gene: 8. Germline CDR1 reads SSHAT; CDR2 reads FNYEAQ (reference sequence). The CDR3 covers 15 residues. CDR3 bases: TGTGCCAGCAGCTCGTCGGGACAGGGTTGGGAGACCCAGTACTTC. As protein: CASSSSGQGWETQYF.

This clone showed up just a few times. CDR3 sequence (DNA): TGTGCCAGCAGTAAACAGGGGTATAGTGAGCAGTTCTTC. Protein: CASSKQGYSEQFF. The gene calls are TRBV6-5 and TRBJ2-1; 7 bases line up with TRBD1. The CDR3 has 13 residues. Germline V gene data show CDR1 as MNHEY and CDR2 as SVGAGI. Trimming cost V 5 bases and J 9 bases; bases outside gene matches: 7.

The chain carries TRBV7-2 and TRBJ2-7, with D perhaps given as TRBD1 or TRBD2 (6 bases each). Per germline, CDR1 SGHTA and CDR2 FQGNSA. The CDR3 is made up of 14 amino acids. Trimming stripped 5 bases from V and 0 bases from J, with 11 bases between. The chain's CDR3 is CASSEGGSSYEQYV. CDR3 DNA: TGTGCCAGCAGCGAGGGGGGAAGCTCCTACGAGCAGTACGTC.

The chain uses TRBV25-1 and TRBJ2-7; D remains unclear. The CDR3 totals 11 residues. Germline V lookup: CDR1 MGHDK, CDR2 SYGVNS. V was trimmed by 5 bases and J by 4 bases, leaving 6 bases between them. The DNA of the CDR3 is TGTGCCAGCAGTCTAGGGTACGAGCAGTACGTC. It codes for CASSLGYEQYV.

This clone has a handful of counts. The chain joins TRBV10-3 to TRBJ2-7, with 7 bases matching TRBD1. This CDR3 region has 16 residues. The J segment lost 4 bases and the V segment lost 7 bases, leaving 16 bases of the junction unmatched. In germline, CDR1 is ENHRY, CDR2 SYGVKD. DNA of the CDR3: TGTGCCATCACAAATCCGGACCGGGACAGCAAATACGAGCAGTACTTC. Encoded protein: CAITNPDRDSKYEQYF.

The chain joins TRBV7-2 to TRBJ1-2; 7 bases are shared with TRBD1. The germline V gene has CDR1 SGHTA and CDR2 FQGNSA. J gave up 4 bases and V 2 bases, and 7 bases lay outside the gene matches. The CDR3 runs to 15 residues. CDR3 sequence reads: CASSLRDSQLYGYTF. For the CDR3, the DNA is TGTGCCAGCAGCTTACGGGACAGTCAACTCTATGGCTACACCTTC.

V usage is TRBV15 and J usage is TRBJ2-1; tentatively, D is TRBD2 (6 bases). Per the germline V gene, CDR1 is LNHNV and CDR2 is YYDKDF (reference sequence). The germline V and J ends were trimmed by 0 bases and 6 bases, with 9 bases remaining between them. There are 14 residues in the CDR3. The CDR3 DNA is TGTGCCACCAGCAGAGAACTAGCTAGCAATGAGCAGTTCTTC. Translating it yields CATSRELASNEQFF.

CDR3 sequence reads: CASSQTRSYGYTF. The CDR3 DNA sequence: TGTGCCAGCAGCCAAACCAGAAGCTATGGCTACACCTTC. This rearrangement joins TRBV14 to TRBJ1-2; D ambiguous. The CDR3 sequence is 13 residues long. Per the germline V gene, CDR1 is SGHDN and CDR2 is FVKESK. V dropped 2 bases and J dropped 4 bases, with 8 bases sitting between them.

This clone showed up just a few times. The chain recombines TRBV7-2 with TRBJ2-1, with D unclear. This CDR3 region has 15 residues. Germline CDR1 SGHTA, CDR2 FQGNSA. V was shortened by 3 bases and J by 5 bases, with 14 bases between the two germline ends. Written as DNA, the CDR3 is TGTGCCAGCAGCTTCCGCGGTAGGGCGGACAATGAGCAGTTCTTC. Its protein is CASSFRGRADNEQFF. Full variable domain (remainder filled in from reference TRBV7-2 and TRBJ2-1): GAGVSQSPSNKVTEKGKDVELRCDPISGHTALYWYRQSLGQGLEFLIYFQGNSAPDKSGLPSDRFSAERTGGSVSTLTIQRTQQEDSAVYLCASSFRGRADNEQFFGPGTRLTVL.

This sequence joins TRBV5-6 and TRBJ2-3; 10 bases fit TRBD2. V lost 4 bases and J lost 6; bases outside the gene matches: 8. CDR1 and CDR2 (germline): SGHDT, YYEEEE. CDR3 size: 15 residues. CDR3 DNA sequence: TGTGCCAGCAGCCATGCTAGCGGGAGTCCGGATACGCAGTATTTT. Its translation is CASSHASGSPDTQYF.

This clone was observed a handful of times. Sequence at one end of the junction differs from germline and may be a read error. This chain joins TRBV5-6 and TRBJ2-1; D is possibly TRBD2 (6 bases). CDR1 and CDR2 (germline): SGHDT, YYEEEE. This CDR3 is 12 amino acids long. CDR3 protein: CASSLISRAGIF. CDR3 nucleotide sequence: TGTGCCAGCAGCTTGATTTCAAGGGCGGGGATCTTC.

This clone occurred a few times. The chain couples TRBV30 to TRBJ2-1; maybe TRBD2 (6 bases). The CDR3 spans 13 residues. Deletions cut 2 bases from V and 8 bases from J, with 13 bases between. Germline V gene lookup returns CDR1 GTSNPN and CDR2 SVGIG (reference sequence). CDR3 sequence reads: CAWSNGGSDEQFF. CDR3 DNA sequence: TGTGCCTGGAGTAATGGGGGGAGCGATGAGCAGTTCTTC.

This chain uses TRBV4-2 with TRBJ1-1; D gene uncertain. Trimming shortened V by 0 bases and J by 0 bases, and 2 bases separated the two germline ends. CDR3 length equals 13 residues. Germline V gives CDR1 LGHNA, CDR2 YNFKEQ. CDR3 sequence: CASSQELNTEAFF. In DNA form, the CDR3 reads TGTGCCAGCAGCCAAGAGCTGAACACTGAAGCTTTCTTT.